The TCR beta chain under discussion was sequenced for a study of T cells after somatic rescue of genetic block. The trim removed 5 bases at V and 4 bases at J, leaving 13 bases unmatched. This CDR3 has 17 residues. Germline CDR1 reads MGHRA; CDR2 reads YSYEKL. The data were produced by immunoSEQ multiplex PCR, yet TCRdb's version contains in-frame clones alone and is incomplete. This sample carries roughly 71,000 clones, approximately 91% of them seen once, and the ten largest clones take roughly 2.9%. The rearrangement joins TRBV4-1 to TRBJ1-2; 10 nucleotides match TRBD1. The receptor was derived from a man aged 30 to 39. The source material was peripheral blood mononuclear cells (PBMCs). The CDR3 DNA follows: TGCGCCAGCAGCTCCCGGGACAGGGGACCGAGTGGCTATGGCTACACCTTC. Protein product: CASSSRDRGPSGYGYTF.